This T cell receptor beta chain originates from a study of blood T cell repertoires in COVID-19. Libraries were prepared by immunoSEQ multiplex PCR; TCRdb keeps only in-frame clonotypes and omits some of them. The table has roughly 220,000 clones, 80% to 90% seen once. The CDR3 spans 16 residues. The germline V gene encodes CDR1 SGHRS and CDR2 YFSETQ. With 4 bases removed from V and 0 bases from J, the gap between germline ends came to 13 bases. Sequenced sample: peripheral blood. The rearrangement joins TRBV5-1 to TRBJ2-2; TRBD1 might be the D (6 bases). This sequence was found in a woman older than 75 with COVID-19, enrolled during active disease. CDR3 region: CASSPSGTTNTGELFF. DNA for the CDR3: TGCGCCAGCAGCCCATCCGGGACAACGAACACCGGGGAGCTGTTTTTT.